A selection of T cell receptor beta chains follows, all from one sample in a study of identical twins. Using its own MiXCR run on the 5' RACE reads, TCRdb lists one record per CDR3 protein. This table has 450,000 to 600,000 distinct CDR3 sequences, about a fifth appearing once. These data also formed part of another study, on yellow fever vaccine responses in identical twins.

Sequencing used CD4+ T cells sorted from blood. The origin of the receptors is a woman between 18 and 30 years old in good health. The CDR3 runs from the conserved cysteine through the conserved F or W. D genes are given only for firm matches. Expanded clones get a size class; other rows say once, few or many, or leave the size out.

j_call: TRBJ2-3
d_call: NA
v_call: TRBV14
clone_size: NA
cdr3_nt: TGTGCCAGCAGCCAACAACAGATTTCCACAGATACGCAGTATTTT
cdr3_aa: CASSQQQISTDTQYF

j_call: TRBJ2-7
d_call: NA
v_call: TRBV20-1
clone_size: NA
cdr3_nt: TGCAGTGCTAGTCCGGGACCAGCCTACGAGCAGTACTTC
cdr3_aa: CSASPGPAYEQYF

j_call: TRBJ2-5
d_call: TRBD1
v_call: TRBV2
clone_size: few
cdr3_nt: TGTGCCAGCAGTGAGTCCCTCCCAGGGGGGACCCAGTACTTC
cdr3_aa: CASSESLPGGTQYF

j_call: TRBJ2-1
d_call: TRBD2
v_call: TRBV3-1
clone_size: NA
cdr3_nt: TGTGCCAGCAGCCAAGGTCCTAGCGGGAGTTCGAACGAGTTCTTC
cdr3_aa: CASSQGPSGSSNEFF

j_call: TRBJ2-7
d_call: NA
v_call: TRBV10-3
clone_size: NA
cdr3_nt: TGTGCCATCAGTGAGAATTTGGGTAGCACGGGCTACGAGCAGCACTTC
cdr3_aa: CAISENLGSTGYEQHF

j_call: TRBJ2-2
d_call: NA
v_call: TRBV12-3/TRBV12-4
clone_size: few
cdr3_nt: TGTGCCAGCACCATCGGGGGGAACACCGGGGAGCTGTTTTTT
cdr3_aa: CASTIGGNTGELFF

j_call: TRBJ1-1
d_call: NA
v_call: TRBV10-3
clone_size: NA
cdr3_nt: TGTGCCATCAGTGGGCTACCTAAAAACACTGAAGCTTTCTTT
cdr3_aa: CAISGLPKNTEAFF

j_call: TRBJ2-5
d_call: NA
v_call: TRBV10-1
clone_size: few
cdr3_nt: TGCGCCAGCAGTGAGTCAGGGTCTAGTGGTGAGACCCAGTACTTC
cdr3_aa: CASSESGSSGETQYF

j_call: TRBJ1-4
d_call: TRBD1
v_call: TRBV20-1
clone_size: many
cdr3_nt: TGCAGTGCGGGGCAGGGGGGTGAAAAACTGTTTTTT
cdr3_aa: CSAGQGGEKLFF

j_call: TRBJ1-5
d_call: TRBD1
v_call: TRBV6-1
clone_size: NA
cdr3_nt: TGTGCCAGCAGGGCCCCGGGACAGCCCAATCAGCCCCAGCATTTT
cdr3_aa: CASRAPGQPNQPQHF

j_call: TRBJ2-5
d_call: NA
v_call: TRBV5-1
clone_size: NA
cdr3_nt: TGCGCCAGCAGCATCGACAGGATCCCCGAGACCCAGTACTTC
cdr3_aa: CASSIDRIPETQYF

j_call: TRBJ1-2
d_call: TRBD1
v_call: TRBV12-3/TRBV12-4
clone_size: NA
cdr3_nt: TGTGCCAGCAGTCCAGGTGGAGGGGGCCGGTCAAACTATGGCTACACCTTC
cdr3_aa: CASSPGGGGRSNYGYTF

j_call: TRBJ2-3
d_call: TRBD2
v_call: TRBV9
clone_size: few
cdr3_nt: TGTGCCAGCAGCGCCCGACTAGCTAGCACAGATACGCAGTATTTT
cdr3_aa: CASSARLASTDTQYF

j_call: TRBJ1-1
d_call: TRBD1
v_call: TRBV7-8
clone_size: NA
cdr3_nt: TGTGCCAGCAGCAAAACCTGGGACAGATACACTGAAGCTTTCTTT
cdr3_aa: CASSKTWDRYTEAFF

j_call: TRBJ2-1
d_call: NA
v_call: TRBV28
clone_size: few
cdr3_nt: TGTGCCAGCAGTTTACGGTCGGCGCAGGTTGTTGATGAGCAGTTCTTC
cdr3_aa: CASSLRSAQVVDEQFF

j_call: TRBJ2-7
d_call: NA
v_call: TRBV6-5
clone_size: few
cdr3_nt: TGTGCCAGCAGTTCCCGGGTTAGCGGAAACTACGAGCAGTACTTC
cdr3_aa: CASSSRVSGNYEQYF

j_call: TRBJ2-2
d_call: NA
v_call: TRBV20-1
clone_size: NA
cdr3_nt: TGCAGTGCTAGAGATCGGGGCCTACCCACCGGGGAGCTGTTTTTT
cdr3_aa: CSARDRGLPTGELFF

j_call: TRBJ2-1
d_call: NA
v_call: TRBV2
clone_size: NA
cdr3_nt: TGTGCCAGCAGTGAGAGGTTAAGGGTCAATGAGCAGTTCTTC
cdr3_aa: CASSERLRVNEQFF

j_call: TRBJ2-1
d_call: NA
v_call: TRBV27
clone_size: NA
cdr3_nt: TGTGCCAGCACCCTGGGACAAGGGGGTCTTGGTGAGCAGTTCTTC
cdr3_aa: CASTLGQGGLGEQFF

j_call: TRBJ2-2
d_call: TRBD2
v_call: TRBV10-3
clone_size: NA
cdr3_nt: TGTGCCATCAGCGGACTAGCGGGACGGACCGGGGAGCTGTTTTTT
cdr3_aa: CAISGLAGRTGELFF

j_call: TRBJ1-2
d_call: NA
v_call: TRBV7-2
clone_size: few
cdr3_nt: TGTGCCAGCAGCTTTCCAGGGATATATGGCTACACCTTC
cdr3_aa: CASSFPGIYGYTF

j_call: TRBJ2-3
d_call: TRBD2
v_call: TRBV5-6
clone_size: few
cdr3_nt: TGTGCCAGCATCACGACGGGACTAGAGTTTCGTACGCAGTATTTT
cdr3_aa: CASITTGLEFRTQYF

j_call: TRBJ2-5
d_call: NA
v_call: TRBV6-1
clone_size: NA
cdr3_nt: TGTGCCAGCAGTGATTACTGGATTGTCGGACAAGAGACCCAGTACTTC
cdr3_aa: CASSDYWIVGQETQYF

j_call: TRBJ2-7
d_call: NA
v_call: TRBV12-5
clone_size: NA
cdr3_nt: TGTGCTAGTGGTTTGGTATCAGGTGGGGTGCGGGAGCAGTACTTC
cdr3_aa: CASGLVSGGVREQYF

j_call: TRBJ2-5
d_call: NA
v_call: TRBV20-1
clone_size: few
cdr3_nt: TGCAGTGCGGAAAACTCCGGGACCCAAGAGACCCAGTACTTC
cdr3_aa: CSAENSGTQETQYF

j_call: TRBJ2-7
d_call: NA
v_call: TRBV9
clone_size: NA
cdr3_nt: TGTGCCAGCAGCGTAGGGCCTCCGGGACTGGCTTACGAGCAGTACTTC
cdr3_aa: CASSVGPPGLAYEQYF

j_call: TRBJ2-1
d_call: TRBD1
v_call: TRBV11-3
clone_size: few
cdr3_nt: TGTGCCAGCCGACAGGGAGATACTGAGCAGTTCTTC
cdr3_aa: CASRQGDTEQFF

j_call: TRBJ2-1
d_call: NA
v_call: TRBV5-1
clone_size: NA
cdr3_nt: TGCGCCAGCAGCTTGGAGGCAGCCTACAATGAGCAGTTCTTC
cdr3_aa: CASSLEAAYNEQFF

j_call: TRBJ1-4
d_call: NA
v_call: TRBV9
clone_size: few
cdr3_nt: TGTGCCAGCAGCGCCTCCGCAGGGTTTACTAATGAAAAACTGTTTTTT
cdr3_aa: CASSASAGFTNEKLFF

j_call: TRBJ2-7
d_call: TRBD1
v_call: TRBV10-1
clone_size: once
cdr3_nt: TGCGCCAGCAGTGAGAACAGACAGGGGAGGTTGTACGAGCAGTACTTC
cdr3_aa: CASSENRQGRLYEQYF

j_call: TRBJ2-2
d_call: NA
v_call: TRBV5-1
clone_size: NA
cdr3_nt: TGCGCCAGCAGCGCGTGGGGGACGTCCGGGGAGCTGTTTTTT
cdr3_aa: CASSAWGTSGELFF

j_call: TRBJ1-5
d_call: NA
v_call: TRBV28
clone_size: NA
cdr3_nt: TGTGCCAGCAGTTTGTTGGGGCTTCAGCCCCAGCATTTT
cdr3_aa: CASSLLGLQPQHF

j_call: TRBJ2-7
d_call: NA
v_call: TRBV27
clone_size: few
cdr3_nt: TGTGCCAGCGGAAAGGACAGCAGCTCCTACGAGCAGTACTTC
cdr3_aa: CASGKDSSSYEQYF

j_call: TRBJ1-1
d_call: NA
v_call: TRBV5-1
clone_size: NA
cdr3_nt: TGCGCCAGCAGCTTGGCCTTCCAGGGGAACCTGAACACTGAAGCTTTCTTT
cdr3_aa: CASSLAFQGNLNTEAFF

j_call: TRBJ2-1
d_call: NA
v_call: TRBV20-1
clone_size: NA
cdr3_nt: TGCAGTGCTAAGTTGTGGGGCTCCTACAATGAGCAGTTCTTC
cdr3_aa: CSAKLWGSYNEQFF

j_call: TRBJ2-5
d_call: TRBD2
v_call: TRBV7-2
clone_size: NA
cdr3_nt: TGTGCCAGCAGCTTCGCTAGCGGGGGTATCCAAGAGACCCAGTACTTC
cdr3_aa: CASSFASGGIQETQYF

j_call: TRBJ2-1
d_call: NA
v_call: TRBV12-3/TRBV12-4
clone_size: NA
cdr3_nt: TGTGCCAGCAGTTTTATGGACAGCTACAATGAGCAGTTCTTC
cdr3_aa: CASSFMDSYNEQFF

j_call: TRBJ2-2
d_call: NA
v_call: TRBV3-1
clone_size: NA
cdr3_nt: TGTGCCAGCAGCGCCCTAATTGGACCTGCCGGGGAGCTGTTTTTT
cdr3_aa: CASSALIGPAGELFF

j_call: TRBJ2-5
d_call: NA
v_call: TRBV18
clone_size: few
cdr3_nt: TGTGCCAGCTCACCGCTCGCCGGCGTCGTTGAGACCCAGTACTTC
cdr3_aa: CASSPLAGVVETQYF

j_call: TRBJ2-5
d_call: NA
v_call: TRBV4-1
clone_size: NA
cdr3_nt: TGCGCCAGCAGCCAAGATAGCGAAGGGGGGAGCCAAGAGACCCAGTACTTC
cdr3_aa: CASSQDSEGGSQETQYF

j_call: TRBJ2-1
d_call: TRBD1
v_call: TRBV6-4
clone_size: NA
cdr3_nt: TGTGCCAGCAGTGATCAGACAGGGGACAATGAGCAGTTCTTC
cdr3_aa: CASSDQTGDNEQFF

j_call: TRBJ1-5
d_call: NA
v_call: TRBV7-8
clone_size: NA
cdr3_nt: TGTGCCAGCAGCCCGTGGGGAGATAGCAATCAGCCCCAGCATTTT
cdr3_aa: CASSPWGDSNQPQHF

j_call: TRBJ2-1
d_call: TRBD2
v_call: TRBV5-1
clone_size: few
cdr3_nt: TGCGCCAGCAGCGGGACTAGTATTCGTGTGGATAACAATGAGCAGTTCTTC
cdr3_aa: CASSGTSIRVDNNEQFF

j_call: TRBJ1-1
d_call: NA
v_call: TRBV11-2
clone_size: NA
cdr3_nt: TGTGCCAGCAGCTTCCGGGTCACAGAGGACACTGAAGCTTTCTTT
cdr3_aa: CASSFRVTEDTEAFF

j_call: TRBJ2-1
d_call: TRBD2
v_call: TRBV20-1
clone_size: NA
cdr3_nt: TGCAGTGCTAGTTTACTAGCGGGTTCCTATGAGCAGTTCTTC
cdr3_aa: CSASLLAGSYEQFF

j_call: TRBJ2-1
d_call: NA
v_call: TRBV7-2
clone_size: NA
cdr3_nt: TGTGCCAGCAGCCGGGAGTGGGGCAATGAGCAGTTCTTC
cdr3_aa: CASSREWGNEQFF

j_call: TRBJ2-7
d_call: NA
v_call: TRBV5-1
clone_size: many
cdr3_nt: TGCGCCAGCAGCTTGGTTGGGGGAGTCTACGAGCAGTACTTC
cdr3_aa: CASSLVGGVYEQYF

j_call: TRBJ1-5
d_call: NA
v_call: TRBV5-1
clone_size: many
cdr3_nt: TGCGCCAGCAGCCAGGACCCCAATCAGCCCCAGCATTTT
cdr3_aa: CASSQDPNQPQHF

j_call: TRBJ2-5
d_call: NA
v_call: TRBV24-1
clone_size: few
cdr3_nt: TGTGCCACCAGTGATTTGGGGCAGGGACGAGAGACCCAGTACTTC
cdr3_aa: CATSDLGQGRETQYF

j_call: TRBJ2-5
d_call: TRBD1
v_call: TRBV7-2
clone_size: NA
cdr3_nt: TGTGCCAGCAGCTTAGCGAGGACAGGGATGGAGACCCAGTACTTC
cdr3_aa: CASSLARTGMETQYF

j_call: TRBJ2-5
d_call: TRBD2
v_call: TRBV6-1
clone_size: NA
cdr3_nt: TGTGCCAGCAGTGCTCTACGACTAGCGGTGAAAGAGACCCAGTACTTC
cdr3_aa: CASSALRLAVKETQYF

j_call: TRBJ1-4
d_call: NA
v_call: TRBV28
clone_size: NA
cdr3_nt: TGTGCCAGCAATTCAGCCAACCGGGCTGAAAAACTGTTTTTT
cdr3_aa: CASNSANRAEKLFF

j_call: TRBJ2-1
d_call: NA
v_call: TRBV29-1
clone_size: NA
cdr3_nt: TGCAGCGTCAAAACTGATTACAATGAGCAGTTCTTC
cdr3_aa: CSVKTDYNEQFF

j_call: TRBJ1-1
d_call: NA
v_call: TRBV5-1
clone_size: NA
cdr3_nt: TGCGCCAGCAGCGTGGGTGTCGCAACTGAAGCTTTCTTT
cdr3_aa: CASSVGVATEAFF

j_call: TRBJ2-5
d_call: NA
v_call: TRBV7-9
clone_size: NA
cdr3_nt: TGTGCCAGCAGCTTTCAGGGGATAATGGAGACCCAGTACTTC
cdr3_aa: CASSFQGIMETQYF

j_call: TRBJ1-2
d_call: TRBD1
v_call: TRBV12-3/TRBV12-4
clone_size: many
cdr3_nt: TGTGCCAGCAGTACTCAGGGGGCCTATGGCTACACCTTC
cdr3_aa: CASSTQGAYGYTF